This record concerns one T cell receptor (beta chain) sequence. Generated by immunoSEQ multiplex PCR, the TCRdb table keeps only in-frame clones and is missing some. The profile shows 45,000 to 60,000 clones, roughly 84% of them singletons. These data belong to a study of blood T cell repertoires in COVID-19. Study details: Spain, Italy and the United States supplied samples that represented acute and convalescent COVID-19. T cells, B-cell-depleted T cells, or PBMCs provided the cDNA or gDNA that served as material.

Per germline, CDR1 LNHDA and CDR2 SQIVND (reference sequence). V lost 1 base to trimming and J lost 5 bases, with 12 bases between them. The CDR3 has 14 residues. This chain connects TRBV19 to TRBJ2-7; D might be TRBD1 (6 bases). The sequenced sample was peripheral blood. The receptor comes from a man in his 70s with active COVID-19. This CDR3 reads CASSIGLGAHEQYF. CDR3 in DNA: TGTGCCAGTAGTATAGGCTTGGGGGCCCACGAGCAGTACTTC.